The clone carrying this TCR beta chain was counted a single time. This record belongs to a study of blood T cell repertoires in COVID-19. The wider study: The cDNA or gDNA used as material had been derived from T cells, B-cell-depleted T cells, or PBMCs.

This CDR3 comprises 15 residues. J lost 7 bases, V lost 2 bases, and 5 bases had no gene match. Per the germline V gene, CDR1 is SNHLY and CDR2 is FYNNEI. Repertoires were generated with immunoSEQ multiplex PCR, while TCRdb's copy carries only in-frame clones and drops some. There are 190,000 or so clones in the sample; approximately 78% occur only once, and around 11% lies in the top ten. The source of this sequence is a woman of 80 years or more with COVID-19, enrolled during active disease. The chain couples TRBV2 to TRBJ2-1, with 10 bases identical to TRBD2. Sequenced material: peripheral blood. In nucleotides, the CDR3 is TGTGCCAGCAGTGAACAGGCTAGCGGGAGTAATGAGCAGTTCTTC. It encodes CASSEQASGSNEQFF.